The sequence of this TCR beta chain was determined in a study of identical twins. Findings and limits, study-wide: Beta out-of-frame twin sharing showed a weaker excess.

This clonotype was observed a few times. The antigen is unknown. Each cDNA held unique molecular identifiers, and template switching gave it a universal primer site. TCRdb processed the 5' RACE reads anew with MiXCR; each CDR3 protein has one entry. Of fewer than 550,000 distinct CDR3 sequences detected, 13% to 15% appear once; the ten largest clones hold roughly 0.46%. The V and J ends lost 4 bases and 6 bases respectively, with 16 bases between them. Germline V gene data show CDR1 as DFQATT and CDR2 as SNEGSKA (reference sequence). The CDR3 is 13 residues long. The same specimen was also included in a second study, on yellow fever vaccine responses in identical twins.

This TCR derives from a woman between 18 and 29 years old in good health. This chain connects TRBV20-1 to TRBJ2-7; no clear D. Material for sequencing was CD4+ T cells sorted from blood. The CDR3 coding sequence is TGCAGTGCTATCATGGCAGCCTGGGGCGAGCAGTACTTC. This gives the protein CSAIMAAWGEQYF.